This T cell receptor (beta chain) is drawn from a study of vaccination and CD4 T cells after COVID-19. Sequencing of cultured CD4+ T cell DNA used the Oncomine TCR Beta short-read assay. TCRdb re-analysed the PCR reads in MiXCR, keeping a single row per CDR3 protein. The table lists approximately 17,000 distinct CDR3 sequences, about 50% of them singletons. This sample's time point: late sampling 161 to 241 days after vaccination in a few convalescent patients. The treatment denotes: roughly 11-day PBMC culture with coronavirus spike peptide pools or control peptides (ViraFEST assay). Germline loops: CDR1 SGHNT, CDR2 YYREEE (reference sequence). This CDR3 region has 12 residues. Trimming removed 4 bases from V and 4 bases from J, with 7 bases in between. About this clonotype: The target antigen is unknown.

The material sequenced was CD4+ T cells from blood, cultured in vitro, taken about 7 months after SARS-CoV-2 vaccination. This clonotype originated in a human donor who had recovered from COVID-19. V usage is TRBV5-4 and J usage is TRBJ2-3; D call uncertain. The CDR3 spells CASSRDADTQYF. CDR3 DNA sequence: TGTGCCAGCAGCAGGGATGCAGATACGCAGTATTTT.